A selection of T cell receptor beta chains follows, all from one sample in a study of T cells after yellow fever vaccination. TCRdb ran MiXCR on the 5' RACE reads and lists one entry per CDR3 protein. The profile shows under 550,000 distinct CDR3 sequences, roughly 22% of them singletons. The sample consisted of PBMCs, taken 20 to 25 days after the first yellow fever vaccination. These receptors were obtained from a man younger than 35 who received the YFV17D yellow fever vaccine. Each CDR3 is given with its conserved first and last residue. A D gene is named only where the DNA matches it firmly.

-	TRBV20-1	TRBJ1-5	12	CSARGSGQPQHF
TRBD1	TRBV5-1	TRBJ1-1	14	CASSIGQGETEAFF
-	TRBV7-2	TRBJ2-5	14	CASSFSGFQETQYF
-	TRBV2	TRBJ1-5	12	CASTRVGQPQHF
TRBD1	TRBV4-1	TRBJ1-5	15	CASSLSGQADQPQHF
-	TRBV20-1	TRBJ2-5	14	CSARVTGSQETQYF
-	TRBV11-2	TRBJ2-1	20	CASSFPRQGAGGDPYNEQFF
-	TRBV7-3	TRBJ2-3	14	CASSDVGNTDTQYF
TRBD1	TRBV4-1	TRBJ1-1	18	CASSQGTGGKPLNTEAFF
TRBD1	TRBV7-8	TRBJ2-5	17	CASSHSRRTGYQETQYF
-	TRBV6-2/TRBV6-3	TRBJ2-3	11	CASSGGGAQYF
TRBD1	TRBV25-1	TRBJ1-1	17	CASSERSGTGVGTEAFF
-	TRBV7-2	TRBJ2-5	15	CASSLDEGVMETQYF
-	TRBV5-1	TRBJ2-7	15	CASSLVGAASNEQYF
-	TRBV12-3/TRBV12-4	TRBJ2-3	14	CASRQEASTDTQYF
-	TRBV6-2/TRBV6-3	TRBJ2-1	14	CASSYPSENNEQFF
-	TRBV19	TRBJ2-1	13	CASSPLESNEQFF
-	TRBV29-1	TRBJ2-5	12	CSAGPGRETQYF
-	TRBV15	TRBJ2-5	15	CATSRQPAIGETQYF
TRBD1	TRBV7-9	TRBJ2-1	14	CASRGDRGPNEQFF
-	TRBV10-3	TRBJ1-5	13	CAISGRSDQPQHF
TRBD1	TRBV20-1	TRBJ1-2	12	CSARDRVSGYTF
-	TRBV14	TRBJ1-1	13	CASSPSVNTEAFF
-	TRBV18	TRBJ1-5	16	CASSPLQGGIDQPQHF
TRBD2	TRBV5-4	TRBJ2-3	15	CASSRRTSGEDTQYF
-	TRBV3-1	TRBJ2-4	14	CASSHQTELNIQYF
-	TRBV4-1	TRBJ2-3	16	CASSQVSRLRADTQYF
-	TRBV15	TRBJ2-3	16	CATSRDGRSSRDTQYF
-	TRBV12-3/TRBV12-4	TRBJ2-1	12	CASTLGGPEQFF
-	TRBV5-1	TRBJ2-3	14	CASSLAQGTDTQYF
-	TRBV7-9	TRBJ2-5	12	CASSAQVETQYF
-	TRBV25-1	TRBJ1-6	14	CASRNRGAGSPLHF
-	TRBV12-3/TRBV12-4	TRBJ2-3	15	CASRLEQGPTDTQYF
-	TRBV7-9	TRBJ1-5	13	CASRKGDGQPQHF
-	TRBV20-1	TRBJ2-1	18	CSATPSRRGANLYNEQFF
-	TRBV6-1	TRBJ1-1	13	CASSEWWNTEAFF
TRBD1	TRBV7-2	TRBJ2-3	13	CASSLQQQGSQYF
TRBD2	TRBV5-8	TRBJ2-3	15	CASSLDGQREDTQYF
-	TRBV13	TRBJ2-2	17	CASSKTEGSAFTGELFF
-	TRBV20-1	TRBJ2-7	13	CSASRWSDYEQYF
-	TRBV2	TRBJ2-5	13	CASSDQGQETQYF
TRBD1	TRBV20-1	TRBJ1-1	14	CSALPETTGAEAFF
TRBD2	TRBV5-1	TRBJ2-3	14	CASSFSGGEDTQYF
-	TRBV15	TRBJ1-1	14	CATSSRGRSTEAFF
-	TRBV12-3/TRBV12-4	TRBJ1-4	14	CASSFSAANEKLFF